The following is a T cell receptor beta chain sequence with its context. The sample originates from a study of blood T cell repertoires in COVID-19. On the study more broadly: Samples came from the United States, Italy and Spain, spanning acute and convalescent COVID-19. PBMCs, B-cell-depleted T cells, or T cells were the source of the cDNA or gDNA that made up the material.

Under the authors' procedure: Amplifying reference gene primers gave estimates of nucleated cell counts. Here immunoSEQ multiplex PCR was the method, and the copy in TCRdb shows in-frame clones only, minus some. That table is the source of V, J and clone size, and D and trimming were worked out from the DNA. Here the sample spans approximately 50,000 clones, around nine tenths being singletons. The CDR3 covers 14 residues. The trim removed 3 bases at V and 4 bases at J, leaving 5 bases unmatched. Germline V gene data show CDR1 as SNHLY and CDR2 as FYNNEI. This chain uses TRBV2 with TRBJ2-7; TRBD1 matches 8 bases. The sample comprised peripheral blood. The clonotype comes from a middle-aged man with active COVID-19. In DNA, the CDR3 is TGTGCCAGCAGTGACCAGGGGGCAGGGTACGAGCAGTACTTC. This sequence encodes CASSDQGAGYEQYF.